The 13 T cell receptor beta chains below were found in one sample sequenced in a study of CD8 T cells in Susac syndrome. Reverse transcription of about 0.45 to 1 ug RNA was carried out with random hexamers. TCRdb reanalysed the immunoSEQ multiplex PCR reads using MiXCR and keeps one entry per CDR3 protein. The table has approximately 100,000 distinct CDR3 sequences, 80% to 95% seen once. Material: CD4+ T cells from PBMCs. Receptors originate from a human donor in good health.

This clonotype was seen once. This chain joins TRBV6-5 and TRBJ2-7, with D possibly being TRBD1 or TRBD2 (5 bases each). Germline V gene lookup returns CDR1 MNHEY and CDR2 SVGAGI. V was cut by 2 bases and J by 4 bases, with 9 bases left in between. The CDR3 spans 13 residues. In nucleotides, the CDR3 is TGTGCCAGCAGTTACCGGGACGGATACGAGCAGTACTTC. Amino acid sequence: CASSYRDGYEQYF.

The V gene is TRBV6-2 or TRBV6-3, the J gene TRBJ2-3; possibly TRBD1 or TRBD2 for D (5 bases each). The length of the CDR3 is 16 residues. With 5 bases removed from V and 0 bases from J, the gap between germline ends came to 15 bases. CDR1 is MNHEY and CDR2 is SVGEGT in the germline V gene. CDR3 sequence (DNA): TGTGCCAGCAGTCTCCTCCGAGGGGCGAGCACAGATACGCAGTATTTT. Protein: CASSLLRGASTDTQYF.

A single count supports this clonotype. V gene TRBV5-1 combines with J gene TRBJ2-1, with D possibly being TRBD2 (5 bases). Germline-derived CDR1 and CDR2 are SGHRS and YFSETQ. The CDR3 loop spans 14 amino acids. The germline V and J ends were trimmed by 1 base and 6 bases, with 11 bases remaining between them. CDR3 sequence: CASSLLGDLNEQFF. In DNA form, the CDR3 reads TGCGCCAGCAGCTTGTTGGGAGATCTCAATGAGCAGTTCTTC.

In this sample, this clonotype turned up once. V and J are TRBV12-3 or TRBV12-4 and TRBJ2-3; D may correspond to TRBD1 or TRBD2 (5 bases each). V lost 6 bases to trimming and J lost 2 bases, with 12 bases between them. The CDR3 loop spans 14 amino acids. This chain's CDR3 is CASSPGGATDTQYF. The CDR3 DNA is TGTGCCAGCAGCCCTGGGGGAGCCACAGATACGCAGTATTTT.

The rearrangement joins TRBV6-2 or TRBV6-3 to TRBJ2-7; D remains unclear. CDR3 size: 14 residues. The V and J ends lost 6 bases and 5 bases respectively, with 17 bases between them. CDR1 MNHEY and CDR2 SVGEGT come from the germline V gene. The CDR3 reads CASSISGVPHEQYF. For the CDR3, the DNA is TGTGCCAGCAGCATATCAGGAGTCCCCCACGAGCAGTACTTC.

The chain carries TRBV4-1 and TRBJ2-2, with D perhaps matching TRBD1 (6 bases). The germline V gene has CDR1 MGHRA and CDR2 YSYEKL. The CDR3 runs 15 residues. With 0 bases removed from V and 4 bases from J, the gap between germline ends came to 9 bases. In DNA, the CDR3 is TGCGCCAGCAGCCAAGAGTGGACAGTCACCGGGGAGCTGTTTTTT. It encodes CASSQEWTVTGELFF.

CDR3 nucleotide sequence: TGTGCCAGCAGTTCGCCGATAGAGACCCAGTACTTC. Amino acids: CASSSPIETQYF. The chain carries TRBV6-5 and TRBJ2-5; D ambiguous. Per the germline V gene, CDR1 is MNHEY and CDR2 is SVGAGI. CDR3 size: 12 residues. V was clipped by 4 bases and J by 4 bases, with 7 bases between them.

The chain carries TRBV29-1 and TRBJ1-1; D is uncertain. The ends were cut back, 4 bases at V and 4 bases at J, with 10 bases in the middle. CDR3 length: 12 amino acids. The V gene's germline CDR1 is SQVTM and CDR2 ANQGSEA. The CDR3 loop is CSVGVRSTEAFF. The CDR3 DNA sequence: TGCAGCGTTGGGGTTAGGAGCACTGAAGCTTTCTTT.

The chain uses TRBV10-3 and TRBJ1-3; no firm D call. Germline V gives CDR1 ENHRY, CDR2 SYGVKD. The CDR3 length is 15 residues. V was cut by 7 bases and J by 1 base, with 14 bases left in between. The CDR3 is CAINMAGGSGNTIYF. CDR3 nucleotide sequence: TGTGCCATCAATATGGCAGGAGGGTCTGGAAACACCATATATTTT.

The chain couples TRBV7-8 to TRBJ1-2; 10 nucleotides line up with TRBD1. V trimming: 0 bases; J trimming: 4 bases; junction bases outside the gene matches: 5. The CDR3 extends over 16 amino acids. The germline V gene has CDR1 SGHVS and CDR2 FQNEAQ. CDR3 coding DNA: TGTGCCAGCAGCTTAGCCGGACAGGGGGTGGTCTATGGCTACACCTTC. Translation: CASSLAGQGVVYGYTF.

The chain joins TRBV5-6 to TRBJ1-2; 7 bases align to TRBD1. The CDR3 length is 14 residues. Unmatched junction bases numbered 8, after V lost 4 bases and J lost 5 bases. CDR1 SGHDT and CDR2 YYEEEE come from the germline V gene. The CDR3 sequence is CASSPPGQTYGYTF. CDR3 bases: TGTGCCAGCAGCCCGCCGGGACAGACGTATGGCTACACCTTC. Together with reference TRBV5-6 and TRBJ1-2, the CDR3 gives the full variable domain: DAGVTQSPTHLIKTRGQQVTLRCSPKSGHDTVSWYQQALGQGPQFIFQYYEEEERQRGNFPDRFSGHQFPNYSSELNVNALLLGDSALYLCASSPPGQTYGYTFGSGTRLTVV.

This clonotype was recorded a few times. The gene calls are TRBV7-8 and TRBJ2-7; D may be TRBD1 or TRBD2 (5 bases each). The CDR3 loop spans 12 amino acids. Trimming cost V 7 bases and J 6 bases, with 13 bases left between them. From germline, CDR1 is SGHVS and CDR2 FQNEAQ. The CDR3 region has the DNA TGTGCCAGCATAAGAGGGGCTGGCGAGCAGTACTTC. Amino acids: CASIRGAGEQYF. Full variable domain (missing parts from reference TRBV7-8 and TRBJ2-7): GAGVSQSPRYKVAKRGQDVALRCDPISGHVSLFWYQQALGQGPEFLTYFQNEAQLDKSGLPSDRFFAERPEGSVSTLKIQRTQQEDSAVYLCASIRGAGEQYFGPGTRLTVT.

This chain connects TRBV6-5 to TRBJ1-1; TRBD1 is a possible D gene (5 bases). The CDR3 extends over 14 amino acids. V was trimmed by 6 bases and J by 6 bases, leaving 17 bases between them. From germline, CDR1 is MNHEY and CDR2 SVGAGI. This CDR3 reads CASSVGVVGPEAFF. The CDR3 DNA is TGTGCCAGCAGCGTCGGGGTTGTGGGACCTGAAGCTTTCTTT.